Following are 15 T cell receptor beta chains from one sample sequenced in a study of T cells in Graves' hyperthyroidism and ophthalmopathy. Regions amplified from RNA transcripts were the TCR beta CDR3 regions. The HTBI set primed first-round TCR CDR3 RT-PCR. TCRdb processed the multiplex PCR reads anew with MiXCR; each CDR3 protein has one entry. The top ten hold roughly 5.7% of the sample, which has 550,000 to 650,000 distinct CDR3 sequences, around 13% seen once. What was sequenced was blood. All receptors come from a woman in her 30s with Graves' hyperthyroidism that later progressed to Graves' ophthalmopathy.

This clonotype was found a few times. This chain links TRBV20-1 with TRBJ2-3; 8 bases fit TRBD2. Per the germline V gene, CDR1 is DFQATT and CDR2 is SNEGSKA (reference sequence). This CDR3 is built from 16 residues. The V gene end was trimmed by 0 bases and the J gene end by 7 bases; junction bases not matched to a gene: 12. In DNA form, the CDR3 reads TGCAGTGCTAGAGATGAAGCGGGAGTGGGTAAATATACGCAGTATTTT. It translates to CSARDEAGVGKYTQYF.

This clonotype was counted at least ten times. The genes are TRBV7-2 and TRBJ2-7; 10 bases line up with TRBD1. CDR3 length: 16 residues. Looked up from germline, CDR1 is SGHTA and CDR2 is FQGNSA. J was trimmed by 5 bases and V by 5 bases; bases with no gene match: 12. The chain's CDR3 is CASSPAPGQGRHEQYF. The CDR3 DNA reads as TGTGCCAGCAGCCCAGCCCCGGGACAGGGGCGACACGAGCAGTACTTC.

The chain carries TRBV25-1 and TRBJ2-3, with D perhaps TRBD2 (6 bases). This CDR3 is 16 amino acids long. Deletions cut 2 bases from V and 0 bases from J, with 12 bases between. CDR1 is MGHDK, CDR2 SYGVNS, per germline. The CDR3 loop reads CASSETEGLSTDTQYF. The CDR3, as DNA: TGTGCCAGCAGTGAAACGGAGGGTTTGAGCACAGATACGCAGTATTTT.

This clonotype occurred many times. The chain employs TRBV29-1 and TRBJ2-3, with TRBD2 as a possible D gene (7 bases). CDR1 is SQVTM and CDR2 is ANQGSEA in the germline V gene. The CDR3 totals 14 residues. Trimming cost V 4 bases and J 0 bases, with 11 bases left between them. CDR3 DNA sequence: TGCAGCGTTGCCCGGGGGGCTAGCACAGATACGCAGTATTTT. Residues: CSVARGASTDTQYF.

With regard to this clonotype: A clone one base away is much larger, so this may be a read error. The V and J genes are TRBV6-1 and TRBJ1-1; TRBD1 aligns across 9 bases. The V segment lost 11 bases and the J segment 4 bases; nucleotides outside the gene matches: 11. This CDR3 spans 14 amino acids. From germline, CDR1 is MNHNS and CDR2 SASEGT. The CDR3 nucleotides read TGTGCCGGCATATCGGGACAGGGTAGCACTGAAGCTTTCTTT. This translates into CAGISGQGSTEAFF.

About this clonotype: A much more abundant neighbour one base away suggests this may be a read error. The rearrangement uses TRBV28 and TRBJ1-1, with TRBD1 as a possible D gene (5 bases). This CDR3 comprises 14 residues. The germline V gene encodes CDR1 MDHEN and CDR2 SYDVKM. The V and J ends lost 11 bases and 0 bases respectively, with 16 bases between them. The CDR3 coding sequence is TGTGCCGGCACCTTGGACATGCTGAACACTGAAGCTTTCTTT. This translates into CAGTLDMLNTEAFF. Drawing the rest from reference TRBV28 and TRBJ1-1, the complete variable domain is DVKVTQSSRYLVKRTGEKVFLECVQDMDHENMFWYRQDPGLGLRLIYFSYDVKMKEKGDIPEGYSVSREKKERFSLILESASTNQTSMYLCAGTLDMLNTEAFFGQGTRLTVV.

This clonotype was found many times. The chain has TRBV10-3 and TRBJ2-7; possibly TRBD1 or TRBD2 for D (5 bases each). The CDR3 consists of 12 residues. V lost 10 bases and J lost 2, with 12 bases in between. CDR1 ENHRY and CDR2 SYGVKD come from the germline V gene. Here the CDR3 DNA reads TGTGCCACCCGAGGGGTCCCCTACGAGCAGTACTTC. It encodes CATRGVPYEQYF.

This clonotype was seen many times. J is TRBJ1-1 and V is TRBV6-2 or TRBV6-3, with D possibly matching TRBD1 (5 bases). Germline V gene sequence: CDR1 MNHEY, CDR2 SVGEGT. This CDR3 has 12 amino acids. The V end was cut by 8 bases, the J end by 4 bases, with 11 bases between. The CDR3, as DNA: TGTGCCAGCGACTTTGGGGGCACTGAAGCTTTCTTT. Protein: CASDFGGTEAFF.

V is TRBV24-1 and J is TRBJ2-3, with D tentatively TRBD2 (5 bases). This CDR3 has 17 residues. Germline V gene lookup returns CDR1 KGHDR and CDR2 SFDVKD. V was shortened by 0 bases and J by 6 bases, with 18 bases between the two germline ends. The CDR3 DNA reads as TGTGCCACCAGTGATTTGATCACTGCGGGTCATTATGATACGCAGTATTTT. This sequence encodes CATSDLITAGHYDTQYF.

This clonotype was found many times. This sequence joins TRBV6-1 and TRBJ1-2; unclear D gene. The CDR3 extends over 13 amino acids. Germline assignment: CDR1 MNHNS and CDR2 SASEGT. Trimming left V 6 bases short and J 0 bases short, with 8 bases between. DNA for the CDR3: TGTGCCAGCAGCGAAACCACTAACTATGGCTACACCTTC. Residues: CASSETTNYGYTF.

This clonotype was detected ten times or more. One end of the junction is discordant with germline, which a read error may explain. The chain uses TRBV18 and TRBJ2-5; a possible D gene is TRBD2 (6 bases). The CDR3 loop spans 14 amino acids. CDR1 and CDR2 from the germline V gene are KGHSH and LQKENI. The CDR3 DNA is TGTGCCAGCTCACCGGGACTCAACCAGGAGACCCAGTACTTC. Amino acid sequence: CASSPGLNQETQYF.

This clonotype appeared many times. The chain joins TRBV10-3 to TRBJ2-5, with no clear D. Germline lookup yields CDR1 ENHRY and CDR2 SYGVKD. There are 13 residues in the CDR3. Trimming removed 6 bases from V and 0 bases from J, with 8 bases in between. Here the CDR3 reads CAISNRNQETQYF. CDR3 nucleotides: TGTGCCATCAGCAACCGCAACCAAGAGACCCAGTACTTC.

This clonotype was detected ten times or more. Its ends do not fully match the called genes, so a read error is possible. J is TRBJ2-3 and V is TRBV5-1; perhaps TRBD1 as D (5 bases). The length of the CDR3 is 13 residues. Germline values: CDR1 SGHRS, CDR2 YFSETQ. The CDR3 nucleotides are TGTGCCAGCAGTTTACAGGGCACAGATACGCAGTATTTT. Protein: CASSLQGTDTQYF.

The table lists this clonotype with a few counts. At one boundary the junction diverges from the germline segment, which might be a read error. The chain couples TRBV7-8 to TRBJ1-2, with no clear D. The CDR3 is 11 amino acids. CDR1 is SGHVS and CDR2 is FQNEAQ in the germline V gene. This chain's CDR3 is CASSLGGMEAF. The CDR3 nucleotides read TGTGCCAGCAGCTTAGGCGGGATGGAGGCCTTC.

The chain links TRBV6-2 or TRBV6-3 to TRBJ2-1; TRBD2 matches 9 bases. With 1 base clipped from V and 6 bases from J, the junction kept 13 bases outside the gene matches. This CDR3 is built from 18 residues. Germline CDR1 MNHEY, CDR2 SVGEGT. The CDR3 DNA sequence: TGTGCCAGCAGTTACTGGGGACTAGCTGGTCGAAAGGGCAATGAGCAGTTCTTC. Its protein is CASSYWGLAGRKGNEQFF.